One and the same sample provided the 25 T cell receptor beta chains below, sequenced in a study of graft-versus-host responses after intestinal transplantation. Using immunoSEQ multiplex PCR, the repertoire was profiled, and TCRdb retains in-frame clones only, with some absent. This sample has 140,000 or so clones; approximately 91% occur once, and the top ten carry about 0.18%. What these receptors recognize is not known. Sequenced material: unstimulated CD4+ T cells sorted from spleen or lymph node cells, taken before intestinal transplant. These receptors came from a human donor who received an intestinal transplant.

In this sample, this clone turned up once. The chain carries TRBV4-2 and TRBJ2-3, with 13 bases aligning to TRBD2. J lost 4 bases, V lost 0 bases, and 4 bases had no gene match. Germline assignment: CDR1 LGHNA and CDR2 YNFKEQ. This CDR3 is 17 amino acids long. CDR3 residues: CASSQETSGRVADTQYF. The CDR3 nucleotides are TGTGCCAGCAGCCAAGAAACTAGCGGGAGGGTTGCAGATACGCAGTATTTT.

The gene calls are TRBV7-3 and TRBJ1-1, with D perhaps matching TRBD1 (5 bases). This CDR3 comprises 15 residues. The V gene's germline CDR1 is SGHTA and CDR2 FQGTGA. V dropped 5 bases and J dropped 1 base, with 14 bases sitting between them. The CDR3 is CASSLLGGGNTEAFF. Here the CDR3 DNA reads TGTGCCAGCAGCCTACTCGGGGGAGGGAACACTGAAGCTTTCTTT.

The gene calls are TRBV7-2 and TRBJ2-3; TRBD2 matches 7 bases. Per the germline V gene, CDR1 is SGHTA and CDR2 is FQGNSA. The CDR3 totals 17 residues. V gave up 6 bases and J gave up 3 bases; unmatched junction bases: 15. The CDR3 spells CASRAKLAIERTDTQYF. In nucleotides, the CDR3 is TGTGCCAGCAGGGCTAAACTAGCGATTGAGCGTACAGATACGCAGTATTTT.

A note on this clone: At the DNA level, this CDR3 is encoded by other sequences in the same sample as well. The J gene is TRBJ1-2, the V gene TRBV7-3; a possible D gene is TRBD1 (6 bases). V was shortened by 3 bases and J by 2 bases, with 7 bases between the two germline ends. CDR3 length equals 13 residues. Germline values: CDR1 SGHTA, CDR2 FQGTGA. The CDR3 reads CASSLDSNYGYTF. The CDR3 DNA sequence: TGTGCCAGCAGCTTGGACAGCAACTATGGCTACACCTTC.

The J gene is TRBJ1-1, the V gene TRBV30; D remains ambiguous. The CDR3 spans 11 residues. Germline values: CDR1 GTSNPN, CDR2 SVGIG (reference sequence). Trimming cost V 2 bases and J 1 base, with 2 bases left between them. The CDR3 bases are TGTGCCTGGAGTAGGAACACTGAAGCTTTCTTT. It specifies CAWSRNTEAFF. Combining the CDR3 with reference TRBV30 and TRBJ1-1 gives the whole variable domain SQTIHQWPATLVQPVGSPLSLECTVEGTSNPNLYWYRQAAGRGLQLLFYSVGIGQISSEVPQNLSASRPQDRQFILSSKKLLLSDSGFYLCAWSRNTEAFFGQGTRLTVV.

The J gene is TRBJ2-4, the V gene TRBV7-2; 11 positions agree with TRBD2. The CDR3 has 18 residues. Germline V gives CDR1 SGHTA, CDR2 FQGNSA. V lost 6 bases and J lost 0; bases outside the gene matches: 10. The CDR3 sequence is CASSGVGLAELAKNIQYF. CDR3 nucleotides: TGTGCCAGCAGTGGGGTGGGACTAGCGGAACTAGCCAAAAACATTCAGTACTTC. Supplemented by reference TRBV7-2 and TRBJ2-4, the full variable domain reads GAGVSQSPSNKVTEKGKDVELRCDPISGHTALYWYRQSLGQGLEFLIYFQGNSAPDKSGLPSDRFSAERTGGSVSTLTIQRTQQEDSAVYLCASSGVGLAELAKNIQYFGAGTRLSVL.

V gene TRBV9 combines with J gene TRBJ2-5, with 12 bases fitting TRBD1. In germline, CDR1 is SGDLS, CDR2 YYNGEE. With V trimmed by 0 bases and J by 5 bases, 11 bases remained unmatched. This CDR3 is built from 18 residues. Here the CDR3 DNA reads TGTGCCAGCAGCGTAGTAGGTGGGACAGGGGGCGGTGAGGAGACCCAGTACTTC. Translating it yields CASSVVGGTGGGEETQYF.

This sequence joins TRBV6-5 and TRBJ1-1, with TRBD1 as a possible D gene (5 bases). Germline V CDR1 and CDR2: MNHEY, SVGAGI. V dropped 6 bases and J dropped 8 bases, with 7 bases sitting between them. The CDR3 has 10 amino acids. Written as DNA, the CDR3 is TGTGCCAGCAGACAGGCAGAAGCTTTCTTT. Its translation is CASRQAEAFF.

This chain connects TRBV14 to TRBJ1-3, with TRBD1 matching 8 bases. With 4 bases clipped from V and 0 bases from J, the junction kept 5 bases outside the gene matches. CDR1 and CDR2 from the germline V gene are SGHDN and FVKESK. This CDR3 spans 16 amino acids. The CDR3 nucleotides read TGTGCCAGCAGCCGGGACAGGTCATCCTCTGGAAACACCATATATTTT. Residues: CASSRDRSSSGNTIYF.

This clone has more than one count but fewer than ten. This sequence joins TRBV6-1 and TRBJ1-5, with 7 bases matching TRBD1. The CDR3 loop spans 15 amino acids. Germline CDR1 and CDR2: MNHNS and SASEGT. Unmatched junction bases numbered 5, after V lost 0 bases and J lost 6 bases. CDR3 in DNA: TGTGCCAGCAGTGAAGCAGGGGGCAGGTTTCAGCCCCAGCATTTT. Its protein product is CASSEAGGRFQPQHF.

The chain recombines TRBV28 with TRBJ2-7; tentatively, D is TRBD1 (6 bases). This CDR3 is 11 amino acids long. Trimming took off 6 bases at V and 9 bases at J, with 12 bases between the two ends. Germline assignment: CDR1 MDHEN and CDR2 SYDVKM. CDR3 sequence: CASRVTGAQYF. CDR3 sequence (DNA): TGTGCCAGCAGGGTGACAGGCGCGCAGTACTTC.

The chain employs TRBV4-3 and TRBJ2-3; D gene uncertain. The V end lost 0 bases, the J end lost 2 bases, and 6 bases lay between the germline ends. CDR1 and CDR2 from the germline V gene are LGHNA and YSLEER. This CDR3 spans 14 amino acids. CDR3 residues: CASSQEANTDTQYF. The CDR3 DNA reads TGCGCCAGCAGCCAAGAAGCCAACACAGATACGCAGTATTTT.

The chain employs TRBV27 and TRBJ2-7; D remains unclear. V was cut by 3 bases and J by 2 bases, with 8 bases left in between. The CDR3 has 13 residues. Germline loops: CDR1 MNHEY, CDR2 SMNVEV (reference sequence). CDR3 in amino acids: CASSFTPAYEQYF. Written as DNA, the CDR3 is TGTGCCAGCAGTTTTACCCCCGCCTACGAGCAGTACTTC.

This clone was counted between two and nine times. The identical CDR3 is also encoded by other nucleotide sequences in the sample. V usage is TRBV6-1 and J usage is TRBJ1-5, with 7 positions matching TRBD1. In germline, CDR1 is MNHNS, CDR2 SASEGT. CDR3 length equals 14 residues. V lost 4 bases and J lost 7; bases outside the gene matches: 7. The CDR3 reads CASSGRQGGQPQHF. CDR3 sequence (DNA): TGTGCCAGCAGTGGTCGACAGGGAGGACAGCCCCAGCATTTT.

The V call is TRBV7-6, the J call TRBJ1-3; D is unclear. Germline V CDR1 and CDR2: SGHVS, FNYEAQ. V gave up 5 bases and J gave up 0 bases, with 20 bases separating them. The CDR3 runs to 18 residues. The CDR3 here is CASSPRGKGSFSGNTIYF. Written as DNA, the CDR3 is TGTGCCAGCAGCCCCCGAGGAAAAGGGAGTTTCTCTGGAAACACCATATATTTT.

The chain joins TRBV7-9 to TRBJ1-4; D not resolved. V lost 3 bases to trimming and J lost 5 bases, with 7 bases between them. The CDR3 spans 13 residues. Germline CDR1 SEHNR, CDR2 FQNEAQ (reference sequence). In nucleotides, the CDR3 is TGTGCCAGCAGCTTGAAAGGGAATGAAAAACTGTTTTTT. Translated: CASSLKGNEKLFF.

V gene TRBV7-2 combines with J gene TRBJ1-2, with D uncertain. The CDR3 is made up of 15 amino acids. V was pared by 5 bases and J by 10 bases, with 23 bases between. Germline-derived CDR1 and CDR2 are SGHTA and FQGNSA. As DNA, the CDR3 is TGTGCCAGCAGCCCCGAGACGGCACAACTGGCCTTCTACACCTTC. Residues: CASSPETAQLAFYTF.

The chain joins TRBV9 to TRBJ2-1; no clear D gene. Between the trimmed V and J ends, which lost 1 base and 5 bases, there was a span of 4 bases. The germline V gene encodes CDR1 SGDLS and CDR2 YYNGEE. The CDR3 runs 12 residues. CDR3 region: CASSVLDNEQFF. CDR3 nucleotides: TGTGCCAGCAGCGTATTGGACAATGAGCAGTTCTTC.

The rearrangement joins TRBV5-8 to TRBJ2-7; D remains unclear. In germline, CDR1 is SGHTS, CDR2 YDEGEE. This CDR3 has 12 amino acids. V lost 1 base, J lost 7 bases, and 9 bases lay in between. CDR3 region: CASSLPPLEQYF. The CDR3, as DNA: TGTGCCAGCAGCTTGCCCCCGCTAGAGCAGTACTTC.

J is TRBJ2-2 and V is TRBV6-5; 8 nucleotides align to TRBD2. The V and J ends lost 2 bases and 8 bases, in that order; junction bases with no gene match: 4. Germline-derived CDR1 and CDR2 are MNHEY and SVGAGI. This CDR3 spans 14 amino acids. CDR3 DNA: TGTGCCAGCAGTTACGAACTAGCGGTAGGGGAGCTGTTTTTT. Translating it yields CASSYELAVGELFF.

The chain has TRBV11-3 and TRBJ2-1, with D perhaps matching TRBD2 (6 bases). V shed 1 base and J shed 0 bases, with 10 bases lying between them. The CDR3 runs to 16 residues. CDR1 and CDR2 (germline): SGHNT, YENEEA. The CDR3 region is CASSLGGRSSYNEQFF. DNA for the CDR3: TGTGCCAGCAGCTTAGGAGGGAGGAGCTCCTACAATGAGCAGTTCTTC.

The chain recombines TRBV5-4 with TRBJ2-7; TRBD2 is a possible D gene (6 bases). The CDR3 totals 13 residues. In germline, CDR1 is SGHNT, CDR2 YYREEE (reference sequence). V lost 0 bases, J lost 2 bases, and 6 bases lay in between. CDR3 loop: CASSLERAYEQYF. The CDR3 bases are TGTGCCAGCAGCTTGGAGCGGGCCTACGAGCAGTACTTC.

The V and J genes are TRBV19 and TRBJ2-1; 8 bases map to TRBD2. V shed 10 bases and J 0 bases; nucleotides not matched to a gene: 17. The CDR3 runs to 18 residues. Germline V gives CDR1 LNHDA, CDR2 SQIVND (reference sequence). The CDR3 coding sequence is TGTGCCACTGACCTCGGGCTAGCGGGCCGAAGCTCCTACAATGAGCAGTTCTTC. It encodes CATDLGLAGRSSYNEQFF. Filled out from reference TRBV19 and TRBJ2-1, the complete variable domain reads DGGITQSPKYLFRKEGQNVTLSCEQNLNHDAMYWYRQDPGQGLRLIYYSQIVNDFQKGDIAEGYSVSREKKESFPLTVTSAQKNPTAFYLCATDLGLAGRSSYNEQFFGPGTRLTVL.

The chain carries TRBV19 and TRBJ1-1, with 8 bases lining up with TRBD1. Germline V gene lookup returns CDR1 LNHDA and CDR2 SQIVND (reference sequence). The CDR3 length is 16 residues. V trimming: 7 bases; J trimming: 1 base; junction bases outside the gene matches: 11. Here the CDR3 reads CASIIGGGQANTEAFF. The CDR3 DNA is TGTGCCAGTATCATAGGCGGGGGACAGGCGAACACTGAAGCTTTCTTT.

The V and J genes are TRBV28 and TRBJ2-7; 11 nucleotides line up with TRBD2. Trimming at V came to 6 bases and at J to 6 bases, leaving 7 bases not matched to a gene. The CDR3 length is 14 residues. CDR1 MDHEN and CDR2 SYDVKM come from the germline V gene. The DNA of the CDR3 is TGTGCCAGCAGATTAGCGGGAGGGCCCCGCGAGCAGTACTTC. Its translation is CASRLAGGPREQYF.